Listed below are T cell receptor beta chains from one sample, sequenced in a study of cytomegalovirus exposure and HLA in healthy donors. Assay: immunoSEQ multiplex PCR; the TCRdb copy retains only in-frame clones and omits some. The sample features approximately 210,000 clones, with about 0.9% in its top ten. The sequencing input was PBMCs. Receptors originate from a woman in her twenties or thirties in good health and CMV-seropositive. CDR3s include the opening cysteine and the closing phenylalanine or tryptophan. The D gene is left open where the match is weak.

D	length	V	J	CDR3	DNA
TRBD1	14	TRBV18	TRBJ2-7	CASSPATGSYEQYF	TGTGCCAGCTCACCAGCGACAGGGAGTTACGAGCAGTACTTC
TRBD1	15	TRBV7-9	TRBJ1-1	CASSLGTGVDTEAFF	TGTGCCAGCAGCTTAGGGACAGGGGTGGACACTGAAGCTTTCTTT
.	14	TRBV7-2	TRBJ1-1	CASSLRGLGTEAFF	TGTGCCAGCAGCTTACGGGGGTTAGGCACTGAAGCTTTCTTT
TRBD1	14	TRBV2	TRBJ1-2	CASSARGMAGGYTF	TGTGCCAGCAGTGCCAGGGGGATGGCGGGTGGCTACACCTTC
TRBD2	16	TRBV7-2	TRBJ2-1	CASSLVEGLSYNEQFF	TGTGCCAGCAGCTTAGTAGAGGGACTATCCTACAATGAGCAGTTCTTC
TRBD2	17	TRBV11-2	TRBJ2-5	CASSLSAGVRRRETQYF	TGTGCCAGCAGCTTATCGGCGGGGGTTCGGAGAAGAGAGACCCAGTACTTC
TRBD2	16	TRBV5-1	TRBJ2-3	CASTPPGGASTDTQYF	TGCGCCAGCACCCCCCCCGGGGGGGCTAGCACAGATACGCAGTATTTT
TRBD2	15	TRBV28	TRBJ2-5	CASSFMSGRGETQYF	TGTGCCAGCAGTTTCATGAGCGGGAGAGGGGAGACCCAGTACTTC
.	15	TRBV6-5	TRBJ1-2	CASSYRMARGEGYTF	TGTGCCAGCAGTTACAGAATGGCCAGGGGAGAAGGCTACACCTTC
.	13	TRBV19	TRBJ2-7	CASSSGRVYEQYF	TGTGCCAGTAGTAGCGGGCGTGTCTACGAGCAGTACTTC
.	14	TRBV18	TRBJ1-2	CASSLSSRYYGYTF	TGTGCCAGCTCACTATCGAGCCGATACTATGGCTACACCTTC
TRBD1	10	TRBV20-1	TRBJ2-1	CSARDEGAFF	TGCAGTGCTAGAGATGAGGGGGCGTTCTTC
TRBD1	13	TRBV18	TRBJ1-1	CASQGQANTEAFF	TGTGCCAGCCAAGGACAGGCCAACACTGAAGCTTTCTTT
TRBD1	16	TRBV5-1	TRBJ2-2	CASSSGQGAITGELFF	TGCGCCAGCAGCTCGGGACAGGGGGCGATCACCGGGGAGCTGTTTTTT
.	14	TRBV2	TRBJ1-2	CASSSATANYGYTF	TGTGCCAGCAGTAGTGCGACAGCTAACTATGGCTACACCTTC
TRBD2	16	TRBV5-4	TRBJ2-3	CASSARLAADTDTQYF	TGTGCCAGCAGCGCTCGACTAGCGGCAGACACAGATACGCAGTATTTT
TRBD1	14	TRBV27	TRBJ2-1	CASSSDRGYNEQFF	TGTGCCAGCAGCTCCGACAGGGGGTACAATGAGCAGTTCTTC
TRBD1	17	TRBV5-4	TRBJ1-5	CASSSGTGGVSNQPQHF	TGTGCCAGCAGCTCCGGGACAGGGGGGGTGAGCAATCAGCCCCAGCATTTT
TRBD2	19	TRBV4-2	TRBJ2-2	CASSQDAGGVFRGTGELFF	TGTGCCAGCAGCCAAGACGCCGGGGGGGTTTTTAGGGGCACCGGGGAGCTGTTTTTT
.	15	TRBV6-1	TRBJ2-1	CASRKGQATYNEQFF	TGTGCCAGCAGGAAGGGGCAAGCGACCTACAATGAGCAGTTCTTC
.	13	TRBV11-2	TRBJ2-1	CASSLDRYNEQFF	TGTGCCAGCAGCTTAGATCGTTACAATGAGCAGTTCTTC
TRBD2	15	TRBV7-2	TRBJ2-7	CASSLIGGGGREQYF	TGTGCCAGCAGCTTAATTGGCGGGGGGGGCCGAGAGCAGTACTTC
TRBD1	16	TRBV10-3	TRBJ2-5	CAITPGQGGSTETQYF	TGTGCCATCACTCCCGGACAGGGCGGTAGTACGGAGACCCAGTACTTC
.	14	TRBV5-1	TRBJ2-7	CASSEGGLTYEQYF	TGCGCCAGCAGCGAGGGGGGACTAACCTACGAGCAGTACTTC
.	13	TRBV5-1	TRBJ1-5	CASSLQANQPQHF	TGCGCCAGCAGCTTACAGGCTAATCAGCCCCAGCATTTT
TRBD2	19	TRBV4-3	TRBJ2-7	CASSQDSGVAGPAPYEQYF	TGCGCCAGCAGCCAAGATTCGGGAGTAGCGGGGCCAGCCCCCTACGAGCAGTACTTC
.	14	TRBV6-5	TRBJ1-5	CASSYGQSNQPQHF	TGTGCCAGCAGTTACGGACAAAGCAATCAGCCCCAGCATTTT
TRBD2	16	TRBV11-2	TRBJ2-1	CASSSRSNSGRLEQFF	TGTGCCAGCAGCTCTCGATCGAATAGCGGGAGATTAGAGCAGTTCTTC
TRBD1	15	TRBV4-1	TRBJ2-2	CASSPGTGVPGELFF	TGCGCCAGCAGCCCGGGGACAGGGGTCCCCGGGGAGCTGTTTTTT
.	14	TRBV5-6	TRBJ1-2	CASSLVESNYGYTF	TGTGCCAGCAGCTTGGTAGAATCTAACTATGGCTACACCTTC
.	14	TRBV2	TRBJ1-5	CASNQDGIGVPQHF	TGTGCCAGCAATCAGGACGGGATCGGGGTGCCCCAGCATTTT
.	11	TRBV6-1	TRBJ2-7	CASRSSYEQYF	TGTGCCAGCAGATCGTCCTACGAGCAGTACTTC
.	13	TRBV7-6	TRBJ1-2	CASSLASVNGYTF	TGTGCCAGCAGCTTAGCGTCGGTTAATGGCTACACCTTC
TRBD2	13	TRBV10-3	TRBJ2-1	CAIPGTTYNEQFF	TGTGCCATCCCCGGGACTACCTACAATGAGCAGTTCTTC
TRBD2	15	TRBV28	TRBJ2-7	CASSPQGRARYEQYF	TGTGCCAGCAGCCCCCAAGGGAGGGCCCGCTACGAGCAGTACTTC
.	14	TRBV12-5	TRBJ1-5	CASGLEAGVGPQHF	TGTGCTAGTGGTCTGGAGGCGGGAGTAGGACCCCAGCATTTT
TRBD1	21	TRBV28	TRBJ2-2	CASSLIRLFGAGGAGTGELFF	TGTGCCAGCAGTTTAATTCGTCTGTTTGGGGCAGGGGGCGCGGGAACCGGGGAGCTGTTTTTT
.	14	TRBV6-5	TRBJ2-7	CASKRGAMGYEQYF	TGTGCCAGCAAAAGGGGCGCCATGGGTTACGAGCAGTACTTC
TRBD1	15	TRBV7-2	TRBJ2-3	CASSPWDRLTDTQYF	TGTGCCAGCAGCCCGTGGGACAGGCTCACAGATACGCAGTATTTT
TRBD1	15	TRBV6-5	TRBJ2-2	CASRTGTANTGELFF	TGTGCCAGCAGAACCGGGACAGCCAACACCGGGGAGCTGTTTTTT
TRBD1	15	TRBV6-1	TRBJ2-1	CASSLQGGPYNEQFF	TGTGCCAGCAGTTTACAGGGGGGCCCCTACAATGAGCAGTTCTTC
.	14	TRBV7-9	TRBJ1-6	CAIRQDAPYSPLHF	TGTGCCATCCGACAGGATGCACCTTATTCACCCCTCCACTTT
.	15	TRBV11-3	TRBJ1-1	CASSLGGRSPTEAFF	TGTGCCAGCAGCTTAGGGGGCAGGAGCCCGACTGAAGCTTTCTTT
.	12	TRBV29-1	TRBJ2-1	CSVRGPPNEQFF	TGCAGCGTTCGGGGTCCCCCGAATGAGCAGTTCTTC
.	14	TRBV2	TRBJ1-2	CASSENREHYGYTF	TGTGCCAGCAGTGAAAACAGGGAACATTATGGCTACACCTTC
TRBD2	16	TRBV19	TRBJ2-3	CASSRIGGGATDTQYF	TGTGCCAGTAGTAGAATCGGCGGGGGGGCCACAGATACGCAGTATTTT
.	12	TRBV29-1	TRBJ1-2	CSVGDRNYGYTF	TGCAGCGTTGGAGACAGAAACTATGGCTACACCTTC
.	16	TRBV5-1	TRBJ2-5	CASSSGVIASEETQYF	TGCGCCAGCAGCTCGGGCGTAATAGCGAGTGAAGAGACCCAGTACTTC
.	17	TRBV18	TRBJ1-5	CASSPAGLGVGNQPQHF	TGTGCCAGCTCACCTGCCGGCCTAGGGGTGGGGAATCAGCCCCAGCATTTT
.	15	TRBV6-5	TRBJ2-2	CASSSGLWKTGELFF	TGTGCCAGCAGTTCGGGACTTTGGAAGACCGGGGAGCTGTTTTTT
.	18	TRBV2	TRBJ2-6	CASSDRSSRSSGANVLTF	TGTGCCAGCAGTGACAGGTCTTCGAGATCCTCTGGGGCCAACGTCCTGACTTTC
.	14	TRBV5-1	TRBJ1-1	CASSRNRVNREAFF	TGCGCCAGCAGTCGAAACAGGGTTAATAGGGAAGCTTTCTTT
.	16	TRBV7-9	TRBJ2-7	CASSLGVGPGSYEQYF	TGTGCCAGCAGCTTGGGAGTGGGTCCGGGCTCCTACGAGCAGTACTTC
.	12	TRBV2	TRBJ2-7	CASSYQEEGQYF	TGTGCCAGCAGTTATCAGGAAGAGGGGCAGTACTTC
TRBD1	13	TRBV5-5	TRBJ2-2	CASRRQGSGELFF	TGTGCCAGCAGACGACAGGGTAGCGGGGAGCTGTTTTTT
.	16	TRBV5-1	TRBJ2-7	CASSLADRFTLKEQYF	TGCGCCAGCAGCTTGGCCGACAGGTTTACTTTGAAAGAGCAGTACTTC
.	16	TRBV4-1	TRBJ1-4	CASSQGSRGTDEKLFF	TGCGCCAGCAGCCAAGGTAGCAGGGGTACCGATGAAAAACTGTTTTTT
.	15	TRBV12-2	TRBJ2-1	CASRLDRAGGNEQFF	TGTGCAAGTCGCTTAGACAGGGCGGGAGGCAATGAGCAGTTCTTC
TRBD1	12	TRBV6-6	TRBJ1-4	CASRTGDEKLFF	TGTGCCAGCAGGACAGGGGACGAAAAACTGTTTTTT